This TCR beta chain derives from a study of vaccination effects on CD4 cells after COVID-19. Findings and caveats of the study: There was marked clonal contraction among infection- and vaccine-induced clones late after vaccination. Sampling in the study covered few convalescent patients and included no early post-infection timepoints.

V dropped 0 bases and J dropped 1 base, with 7 bases sitting between them. Germline lookup yields CDR1 MNHEY and CDR2 SVGAGI. The CDR3 sequence is 16 residues long. Ahead of sequencing, the ViraFEST assay grew antigen-specific CD4+ T cells using viral peptide pools. Researchers isolated CD4+ T cells once approximately eleven days of culture had elapsed. People in the vaccine group had not been infected with SARS-CoV-2 before, and their nucleocapsid antibodies were negative. Assay used: immunoSEQ multiplex PCR; TCRdb lists only in-frame clones, some missing. Altogether 50,000 to 65,000 clones are present, roughly 73% being singletons, with the ten largest covering around 5.5%. A note on this clone: Its antigen is not known.

This sequence joins TRBV6-5 and TRBJ2-6; D call uncertain. This receptor was identified in a human donor who received a COVID-19 vaccine. The input for sequencing was CD4+ T cells from PBMCs cultured with HCoV-OC43 spike peptides, taken before COVID-19 vaccination. The subset here: HCoV-OC43 spike overlapping peptide pool stimulation. CDR3 bases: TGTGCCAGCAGTTACTCATCCGGGTCTGGGGCCAACGTCCTGACTTTC. As protein: CASSYSSGSGANVLTF.